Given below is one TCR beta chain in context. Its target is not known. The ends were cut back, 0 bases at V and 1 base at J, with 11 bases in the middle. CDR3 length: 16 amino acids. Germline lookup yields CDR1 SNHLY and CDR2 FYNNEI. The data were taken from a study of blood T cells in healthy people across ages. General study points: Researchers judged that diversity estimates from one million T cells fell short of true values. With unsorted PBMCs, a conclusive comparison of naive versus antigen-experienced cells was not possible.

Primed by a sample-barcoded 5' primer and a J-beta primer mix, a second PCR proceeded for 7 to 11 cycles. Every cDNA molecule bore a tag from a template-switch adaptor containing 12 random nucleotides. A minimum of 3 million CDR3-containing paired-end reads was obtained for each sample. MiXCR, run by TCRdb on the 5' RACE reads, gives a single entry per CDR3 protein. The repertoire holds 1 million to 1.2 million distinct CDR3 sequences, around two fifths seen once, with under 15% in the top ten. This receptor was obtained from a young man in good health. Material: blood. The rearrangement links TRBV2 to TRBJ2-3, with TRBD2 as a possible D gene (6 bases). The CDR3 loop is CASSEAGGLGTDTQYF. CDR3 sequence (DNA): TGTGCCAGCAGTGAAGCGGGAGGACTCGGCACAGATACGCAGTATTTT.